Included here is one TCR beta chain sequence, with context. Its antigen is not yet known. There are no base qualities to consult, and no much larger clone falls within one base. TRB CDR3 regions were amplified from genomic DNA with the immunoSEQ two-step, bias-controlled multiplex PCR assay. An Illumina NextSeq 500 was used to sequence the CDR3 libraries. Under the source paper's analysis protocol: Initial alignment and bioinformatics, including bias normalization against synthetic CDR3 analogs, were performed with the immunoSEQ Analyzer platform. V, D and J genes were annotated according to IMGT database definitions. Further TRBV analyses used VDJtools version 1.1.10 and the R package tcR version 2.2.1.11 with default settings. GLIPH analysis was performed with version 1.0 using default settings. Significant clonotype frequency changes were tested by 2-sided binomial test with Benjamini-Hochberg correction (alpha = 0.01) in CDR3 sequences with at least 5 reads. This immuneACCESS table, as held by TCRdb, lists in-frame sequences with V and J called but not all clones. Of the missing ones, under half trace to an unresolved V gene in checked studies; the others have no known cause. D and trimming come from the DNA, and the V and J calls and clone size come from that table. This sample gives about 48,000 clones in total; around 93% of them show up just once. The biggest ten clones account for over 3% of the sample.

The entry originates in a study of T cell therapy after organ transplantation (dated by TCRdb to between 2018 and 2020). Study-wide context: Therapy products were autologous CMV-specific T cells expanded in vitro for about 2 weeks with a peptide pool of 30 HLA class I and II CMV epitopes. Patients were given up to 6 doses of T cells at 2-week intervals and were followed for 29 weeks after finishing therapy. Pretherapy peripheral blood samples were collected before commencement of T cell therapy. Only about 85% of the 10 patients had long-term post-therapy samples available. Across 2 to 6 intravenous infusions, patients got a median of 1.92 x 10^8 CMV-specific T cells. Of the roughly 10 patients, eight were classified as clinical responders and two were classified as nonresponders. The study was a follow-up TRBV repertoire analysis of an open-label phase I trial of autologous CMV-specific adoptive T cell therapy in solid-organ transplant recipients.

What this sample's time point label stands for: before start of T cell therapy. Solid-organ transplant recipients with drug-resistant/recurrent cytomegalovirus were included as patients. About nine trial participants were chosen for repertoire analysis on the basis of the availability of post-therapy peripheral blood mononuclear cells. Viable CD3+CD8+CD4- lymphocytes were sorted from PBMCs on a BD FACSAria III. The Qiagen DNeasy Kit was used to extract genomic DNA from sorted cells. V is shortened by 6 bases, J by 5 bases, and the region joining them spans 14 bases. Sequences MNHEY (CDR1) and SMNVEV (CDR2) are obtained from the germline V gene (reference sequence). Inclusive of the bounding cysteine and phenylalanine, the CDR3 is 14 residues long. Just CDR3 DNA is preserved here, 42 bases in frame from base 1. Overall results and qualifications from the work: Fold change in CD8 clonality after therapy was inversely correlated with pretherapy clonality, suggesting that less biased repertoires were more receptive to remodeling. Assessment of confounders such as concurrent antirejection and antiviral medications was prevented by the small cohort. Reconstitution after therapy appeared to involve both transferred clonotypes and endogenous clonotypes that were not detected in the therapy products. The small number of expansions detected in nonresponders may reflect reduced sample coverage resulting from poor CD8+ T cell yield. Nonresponders showed marked pretherapy clonal expansions with minimal repertoire change after therapy.

Recombination connected TRBV27 to TRBJ2-1; no D gene can be assigned with confidence. The specimen comprised CD8+ T cells from blood, sampled before autologous CMV-specific T cell therapy. The TCR comes from a human patient who had received a solid organ transplant and had CMV disease. The DNA is as follows: TGTGCCAGCAGACCCCTAACGTACGACAATGAGCAGTTCTTC. Its protein product is CASRPLTYDNEQFF.